This T cell receptor (beta chain) derives from a study of blood T cell repertoires in COVID-19. TCRdb keeps only in-frame clones here, not all; method: immunoSEQ multiplex PCR. The table has tens of thousands of clones, about 91% seen once. The CDR3 consists of 17 residues. The ends lost 1 base at V and 6 bases at J; junction bases unmatched: 9. In germline, CDR1 is KGHDR, CDR2 SFDVKD. Sequencing was performed on peripheral blood. J is TRBJ2-2 and V is TRBV24-1; 8 nucleotides align to TRBD2. This receptor was taken from a human donor in a cohort sampled during active COVID-19. The CDR3 sequence: CATSDFGGLGRPGELFF. CDR3 DNA: TGTGCCACCAGTGATTTTGGGGGACTAGGGCGGCCCGGGGAGCTGTTTTTT.